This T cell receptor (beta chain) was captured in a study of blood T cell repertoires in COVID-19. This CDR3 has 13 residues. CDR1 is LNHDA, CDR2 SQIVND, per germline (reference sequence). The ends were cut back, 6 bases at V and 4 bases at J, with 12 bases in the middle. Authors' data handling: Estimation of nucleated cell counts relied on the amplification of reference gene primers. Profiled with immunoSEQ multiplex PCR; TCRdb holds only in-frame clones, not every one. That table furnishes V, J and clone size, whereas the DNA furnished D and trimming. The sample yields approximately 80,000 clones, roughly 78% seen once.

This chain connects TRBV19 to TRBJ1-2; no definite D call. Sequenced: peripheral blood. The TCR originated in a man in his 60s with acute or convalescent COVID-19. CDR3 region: CASRTGLLYGYTF. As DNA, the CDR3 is TGTGCCAGTAGAACCGGACTTCTCTATGGCTACACCTTC.